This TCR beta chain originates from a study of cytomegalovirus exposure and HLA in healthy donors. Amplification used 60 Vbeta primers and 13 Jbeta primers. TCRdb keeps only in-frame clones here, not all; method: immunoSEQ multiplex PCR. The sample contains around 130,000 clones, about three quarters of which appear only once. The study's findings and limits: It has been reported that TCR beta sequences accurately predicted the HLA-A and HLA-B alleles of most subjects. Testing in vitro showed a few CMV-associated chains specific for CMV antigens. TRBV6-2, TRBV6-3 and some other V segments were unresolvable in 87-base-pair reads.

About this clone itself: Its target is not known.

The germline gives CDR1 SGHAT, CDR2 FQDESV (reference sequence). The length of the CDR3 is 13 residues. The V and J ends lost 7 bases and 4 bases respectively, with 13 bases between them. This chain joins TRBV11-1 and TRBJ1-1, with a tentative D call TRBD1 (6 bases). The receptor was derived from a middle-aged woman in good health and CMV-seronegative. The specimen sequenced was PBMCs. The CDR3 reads CASMRQGSTEAFF. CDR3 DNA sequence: TGTGCCAGCATGCGCCAGGGGAGCACTGAAGCTTTCTTT.